Listed below are T cell receptor beta chains from one sample, sequenced in a study of T cell responses to AZD1222 COVID-19 vaccine. Sequenced by immunoSEQ multiplex PCR; TCRdb stores in-frame clones only, minus some. The table has over 75,000 clones, around 85% seen once. This sample comprised peripheral blood, obtained 28 days after the second AZD1222 dose. The receptors come from an adult who received the AZD1222 COVID-19 vaccine. Each CDR3 is given with its conserved first and last residue. D genes are given only for firm matches. For some rows the clone size is stated as once, few or many, or as a class when expanded; others skip it.

V gene	CDR3 length	clone size	D gene	J gene	CDR3 DNA	CDR3 protein
TRBV30	11	many	.	TRBJ2-1	TGTGCGGTTGGAGTTTACAATGAGCAGTTCTTC	CAVGVYNEQFF
TRBV5-5	16	.	TRBD2	TRBJ2-3	TGTGCCAGCAATTCGGGACTAGCGGGGCTCACAGATACGCAGTATTTT	CASNSGLAGLTDTQYF
TRBV12-3/TRBV12-4	11	.	.	TRBJ2-3	TGTGCCAGCAGCGGTGCAGATACGCAGTATTTT	CASSGADTQYF
TRBV19	11	.	.	TRBJ1-1	TGTGCCAGTAGTCCGCTGGCTGAAGCTTTCTTT	CASSPLAEAFF
TRBV30	14	.	TRBD1	TRBJ1-5	TGTGCCTGGAGTAAGACAGGGGGCAATCAGCCCCAGCATTTT	CAWSKTGGNQPQHF
TRBV5-1	15	once	TRBD1	TRBJ1-2	TGCGCCAGCAGCTTGGTTGCAGGGGGCTCTACTGGCTACACCTTC	CASSLVAGGSTGYTF
TRBV15	12	.	.	TRBJ2-5	TGTGCCACCAGCAGAGATGGCGATACCCAGTACTTC	CATSRDGDTQYF
TRBV28	14	once	.	TRBJ2-2	TGTGCCAGCAGTAGAACAGGGAACACCGGGGAGCTGTTTTTT	CASSRTGNTGELFF
TRBV18	14	.	.	TRBJ2-2	TGTGCCAGCTCAACCTCCAGGGAAACCGGGGAGCTGTTTTTT	CASSTSRETGELFF
TRBV6-5	13	few	.	TRBJ2-1	TGTGCCAGCAGGGCGGACTCCTACAATGAGCAGTTCTTC	CASRADSYNEQFF
TRBV4-2	17	.	TRBD2	TRBJ2-7	TGTGCCAGCAGCCAAGACGACTGGAGCGGGAGTCTCGACGAGCAGTACTTC	CASSQDDWSGSLDEQYF
TRBV6-2/TRBV6-3	13	.	.	TRBJ1-2	TGTGCCAGCAGTCGGGACCCCAACTATGGCTACACCTTC	CASSRDPNYGYTF
TRBV6-1	13	.	.	TRBJ1-2	TGTGCCAGCAGTGAACGGGGAGACTATGGCTACACCTTC	CASSERGDYGYTF
TRBV27	14	.	.	TRBJ1-4	TGTGCCAGCAGTTCCTACCCGGGCTACGAAAAACTGTTTTTT	CASSSYPGYEKLFF
TRBV12-5	15	.	.	TRBJ2-7	TGTGCTAGTGCCCCGGGGCAGGGATCCTCCTACGAGCAGTACTTC	CASAPGQGSSYEQYF
TRBV6-5	15	.	.	TRBJ2-3	TGTGCCAGCAGACTTGTCTCACTTGTCACAGATACGCAGTATTTT	CASRLVSLVTDTQYF
TRBV19	15	.	.	TRBJ2-2	TGTGCCAGTAGTATAGAGGGGGACTGGACCGGGGAGCTGTTTTTT	CASSIEGDWTGELFF
TRBV19	13	.	.	TRBJ1-1	TGTGCCAGTAGTATCTACGTCAACACTGAAGCTTTCTTT	CASSIYVNTEAFF
TRBV15	15	.	TRBD1	TRBJ1-4	TGTGCCACCAGCCGGGACAGGGGCGAAAATGAAAAACTGTTTTTT	CATSRDRGENEKLFF
TRBV18	15	.	.	TRBJ1-4	TGTGCCAGCTCACCAAGGGGGGGAACTAATGAAAAACTGTTTTTT	CASSPRGGTNEKLFF
TRBV28	12	.	TRBD1	TRBJ1-5	TGTGCCACAAACAGGGGGGCGCAGCCCCAGCATTTT	CATNRGAQPQHF
TRBV5-1	15	.	.	TRBJ1-6	TGCGCCAGCAGTCACCAAGCAGACTCGGATTCACCCCTCCACTTT	CASSHQADSDSPLHF
TRBV2	14	.	.	TRBJ1-3	TGTGCCAGCAAGCGAGGGAATTCCGGAAACACCATATATTTT	CASKRGNSGNTIYF
TRBV3-1/TRBV3-2	15	once	.	TRBJ1-5	TGTGCCAGCAGCCAAGGACAGGCAATAGGCCAGCCCCAGCATTTT	CASSQGQAIGQPQHF
TRBV24-1	13	.	.	TRBJ2-5	TGTGCCACCAGTAAGCGTTTCCAAGAGACCCAGTACTTC	CATSKRFQETQYF
TRBV18	15	once	TRBD1	TRBJ1-3	TGTGCCAGCTCCCGAGACAGGGGCTCTGGAAACACCATATATTTT	CASSRDRGSGNTIYF
TRBV10-2	13	.	.	TRBJ1-1	TGCGCCAGCAGTGAGTATAAGAACACTGAAGCTTTCTTT	CASSEYKNTEAFF
TRBV19	13	few	TRBD2	TRBJ2-7	TGTGCCAGTAGTATGGGCGGGGGCTACGAGCAGTACTTC	CASSMGGGYEQYF
TRBV24-1	13	.	.	TRBJ2-1	TGTGCCACCAGTGATTTGATGGGTAATGAGCAGTTCTTC	CATSDLMGNEQFF
TRBV7-3	14	.	.	TRBJ2-5	TGTGCCAGCAGCTTGACGGGACGGCAAGAGACCCAGTACTTC	CASSLTGRQETQYF
TRBV9	14	medium-sized	.	TRBJ1-3	TGTGCCAGCAGCGTAGGAGGGGCTGGAAACACCATATATTTT	CASSVGGAGNTIYF
TRBV19	16	.	TRBD1	TRBJ1-5	TGTGCCAGTAGTACCGACAGGGGACCGGAGGATCAGCCCCAGCATTTT	CASSTDRGPEDQPQHF
TRBV7-9	14	.	.	TRBJ1-2	TGTGCCAGCAGCTTAGCGGGTGCCAACTATGGCTACACCTTC	CASSLAGANYGYTF
TRBV2	14	.	.	TRBJ2-2	TGTGCCAGCAGGTGGACACAAAACACCGGGGAGCTGTTTTTT	CASRWTQNTGELFF
TRBV4-3	15	.	.	TRBJ2-3	TGCGCCAGCAGCCAAGAGGGGTCAACCACAGATACGCAGTATTTT	CASSQEGSTTDTQYF
TRBV6-5	14	.	TRBD1	TRBJ1-2	TGTGCCAGCACCGTGGGACAGGGGGCAAATGGCTACACCTTC	CASTVGQGANGYTF
TRBV3-1/TRBV3-2	16	.	TRBD1	TRBJ2-1	TGTGCCAGCAGCCGCGTCCGACAGGGGGATAACAATGAGCAGTTCTTC	CASSRVRQGDNNEQFF
TRBV11-1	15	once	TRBD1	TRBJ2-1	TGTGCCAGCAGCCCCGGGGACAGGGGGAACAATGAGCAGTTCTTC	CASSPGDRGNNEQFF
TRBV5-1	14	.	.	TRBJ1-1	TGCGCCAGCAGCCTCGGCAGGGGGAACACTGAAGCTTTCTTT	CASSLGRGNTEAFF
TRBV4-3	14	once	TRBD2	TRBJ2-5	TGCGCCAGCAGCCCGGGACTAGCGGAAGAGACCCAGTACTTC	CASSPGLAEETQYF
TRBV27	13	.	.	TRBJ2-4	TGTGCCAGCAGTTTATCGATCAGTTACATTCAGTACTTC	CASSLSISYIQYF
TRBV28	13	.	TRBD1	TRBJ2-4	TGTGCCAGCAGTTTAGGGACAGCGGACATTCAGTACTTC	CASSLGTADIQYF
TRBV5-1	14	.	.	TRBJ1-5	TGCGCCAGCAGCGCCGGACGGGGAGATCAGCCCCAGCATTTT	CASSAGRGDQPQHF
TRBV7-2	12	.	.	TRBJ2-2	TGTGCCAGCAGCCCCAACACCGGGGAGCTGTTTTTT	CASSPNTGELFF
TRBV7-2	14	.	.	TRBJ1-4	TGTGCCAGCAGCCCGACTCTCGCTAATGAAAAACTGTTTTTT	CASSPTLANEKLFF
TRBV9	17	.	.	TRBJ1-4	TGTGCCAGCAGCGCTACGGGGACGGGACGAACTAATGAAAAACTGTTTTTT	CASSATGTGRTNEKLFF
TRBV6-2/TRBV6-3	11	.	.	TRBJ1-2	TGTGCCAGCAGTTATTCGATTGGCTACACCTTC	CASSYSIGYTF
TRBV7-2	11	.	.	TRBJ1-1	TGTGCCAGCAGCAATTCGGTTGAAGCTTTCTTT	CASSNSVEAFF
TRBV29-1	14	.	TRBD2	TRBJ2-1	TGCAGCGTTCAAGGGACTAGCGGGATCTATGAGCAGTTCTTC	CSVQGTSGIYEQFF
TRBV7-2	14	.	TRBD2	TRBJ2-3	TGTGCCAGCAAGTGGGAGGGAAGCACAGATACGCAGTATTTT	CASKWEGSTDTQYF
TRBV14	15	few	.	TRBJ2-2	TGTGCCAGCAGCCAAGTGTTAGGGGGAACCGGGGAGCTGTTTTTT	CASSQVLGGTGELFF